The sequence of this TCR beta chain was determined in a study of Tregs in tolerant kidney transplant recipients. Study results and limitations: Tregs expanded with activated donor B cells seemed most donor-specific. Validation in larger populations is needed because few patients were studied.

Unstimulated Tregs (CD4+CD25+CD127-) and CD4+CD25- non-Tregs were sorted from PBMCs. Libraries were prepared by immunoSEQ multiplex PCR; TCRdb keeps only in-frame clonotypes and omits some of them. The sample holds fewer than 20,000 clones, roughly 80% seen once. V lost 4 bases, J lost 5 bases, and 13 bases lay in between. This CDR3 is built from 14 residues. Germline CDR1 and CDR2: MGHRA and YSYEKL. Concerning this clone: Its specificity is unknown.

The chain joins TRBV4-1 to TRBJ2-3, with TRBD2 as a possible D gene (7 bases). The receptor was derived from a human donor in good health. Sequenced: Tregs from blood. The CDR3 protein is CASSRGGVGDTQYF. As DNA, the CDR3 is TGCGCCAGCAGCCGAGGGGGGGTCGGAGATACGCAGTATTTT.